The 8 T cell receptor beta chains below all came from one sample that was sequenced in a study of T cells in Graves' hyperthyroidism and ophthalmopathy (dated by TCRdb to between 2018 and 2021). The method behind the library was multiplex PCR. The instrument was an Illumina HiSeq 2000. The TCR beta CDR3 regions were amplified from RNA transcripts. For the first round of RT-PCR on the TCR CDR3, the HTBI primer set was used together with the Qiagen OneStep RT-PCR kit. Clones were called with MiXCR by TCRdb after fastp trimmed the public reads at Q25, and only in-frame beta chains were retained. Rows are combined by CDR3 protein, so each entry shows the most common genes and DNA. Recorded for this sample are around 560,000 distinct CDR3 sequences; 16% of them occurred a single time. In total, the top ten clones hold approximately 20% of the sample. The material sequenced was blood. These receptors all come from a young woman with Graves' hyperthyroidism.

This clonotype was counted at least ten times. The chain is built from TRBV30 and TRBJ2-1; a weak D match, TRBD2 (6 bases). CDR1 and CDR2 (germline): GTSNPN, SVGIG (reference sequence). This CDR3 spans 14 amino acids. V lost 2 bases and J 7 bases, leaving 15 bases between the germline ends. CDR3 DNA: TGTGCCTGGAGTACGGGGGTTGGGGGGAATGAGCAGTTCTTC. Translated: CAWSTGVGGNEQFF.

This clonotype was seen more than once but under ten times. J is TRBJ2-1 and V is TRBV6-1; TRBD2 might be the D (6 bases). The germline gives CDR1 MNHNS, CDR2 SASEGT. The V end lost 6 bases, the J end lost 6 bases, and 12 bases lay between the germline ends. The CDR3 totals 13 residues. The CDR3 DNA reads as TGTGCCAGCAGGTTCTTGGGGGGCAATGAGCAGTTCTTC. Amino acids: CASRFLGGNEQFF.

Only a few counts were recorded for this clonotype. V gene TRBV20-1 combines with J gene TRBJ1-2; maybe TRBD1 (5 bases). Germline-derived CDR1 and CDR2 are DFQATT and SNEGSKA (reference sequence). V dropped 6 bases and J dropped 4 bases, with 15 bases sitting between them. The CDR3 runs 13 residues. This CDR3 is CSAKHPTAYGYTF. CDR3 in DNA: TGCAGTGCCAAACATCCGACAGCCTATGGCTACACCTTC.

This clonotype was counted ten times or more. This chain uses TRBV7-2 with TRBJ2-3, with 12 bases matching TRBD2. The V segment lost 2 bases and the J segment 0 bases; nucleotides outside the gene matches: 9. The CDR3 runs to 19 residues. The germline CDR1 and CDR2 sequences are SGHTA and FQGNSA. For the CDR3, the DNA is TGTGCCAGCAGCTTAATCCCGATACTAGCGGGGGGTAGCACAGATACGCAGTATTTT. This encodes CASSLIPILAGGSTDTQYF.

This chain connects TRBV29-1 to TRBJ1-1, with D perhaps matching TRBD1 (6 bases). This CDR3 has 9 amino acids. The ends were cut back, 7 bases at V and 8 bases at J, with 8 bases in the middle. From germline, CDR1 is SQVTM and CDR2 ANQGSEA. The CDR3 loop is CSAGTEAFF. Here the CDR3 DNA reads TGCAGCGCAGGGACAGAAGCTTTCTTT.

As DNA, the CDR3 is TGCAGTGCTAGAGATCGACTAGCGGGAACCTCTGGGGCCAACGTCCTGACTTTC. As protein: CSARDRLAGTSGANVLTF. The chain combines TRBV20-1 with TRBJ2-6; 11 bases are shared with TRBD2. The CDR3 contains 18 residues. Trimming at V came to 0 bases and at J to 0 bases, leaving 4 bases not matched to a gene. The V gene's germline CDR1 is DFQATT and CDR2 SNEGSKA (reference sequence).

This CDR3 reads CASSDTLLAAGELFF. CDR3 nucleotide sequence: TGCGCCAGCAGTGATACTTTACTAGCGGCCGGGGAGCTGTTTTTT. The chain recombines TRBV10-1 with TRBJ2-2; 8 bases are shared with TRBD2. This CDR3 is 15 amino acids long. Losses at the gene ends were 3 bases for V and 6 bases for J; bases not matched to a gene: 6. Germline V gives CDR1 WNHNN, CDR2 SYGVQD (reference sequence).

The chain links TRBV20-1 to TRBJ1-1; no clear D gene. CDR3 length: 13 residues. Germline V gene sequence: CDR1 DFQATT, CDR2 SNEGSKA (reference sequence). The V and J ends lost 5 bases and 0 bases respectively, with 10 bases between them. The DNA for the CDR3 is TGCAGTGCTCCCCTTCCGGTGAACACTGAAGCTTTCTTT. Its translation: CSAPLPVNTEAFF.